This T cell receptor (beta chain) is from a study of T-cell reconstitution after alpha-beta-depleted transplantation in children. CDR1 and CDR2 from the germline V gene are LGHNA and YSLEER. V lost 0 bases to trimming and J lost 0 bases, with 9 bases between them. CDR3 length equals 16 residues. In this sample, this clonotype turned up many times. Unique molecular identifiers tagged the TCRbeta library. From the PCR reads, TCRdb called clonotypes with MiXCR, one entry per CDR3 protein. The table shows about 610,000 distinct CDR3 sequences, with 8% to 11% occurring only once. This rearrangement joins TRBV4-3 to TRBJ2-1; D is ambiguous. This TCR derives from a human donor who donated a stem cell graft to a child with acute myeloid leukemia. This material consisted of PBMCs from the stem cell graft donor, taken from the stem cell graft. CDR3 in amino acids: CASSQEAESSYNEQFF. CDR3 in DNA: TGCGCCAGCAGCCAAGAGGCTGAGAGCTCCTACAATGAGCAGTTCTTC.